This T cell receptor beta chain was captured by sequencing in a study of T cell responses to AZD1222 COVID-19 vaccine. The length of the CDR3 is 13 residues. V lost 2 bases, J lost 8 bases, and 6 bases stayed unmatched. CDR1 is SGHNT, CDR2 YYREEE, per germline (reference sequence). Some clones are missing from TCRdb's copy, which holds only in-frame ones; the method was immunoSEQ multiplex PCR. This table has some 160,000 clones, roughly 93% appearing once. The V and J genes are TRBV5-4 and TRBJ1-2, with 7 bases that match TRBD1. The clonotype comes from an adult in good health. The sequences come from peripheral blood, collected on day 0 of AZD1222 vaccination. The DNA for the CDR3 is TGTGCCAGCAGCTTACAGGGGACTGAGGGCTACACCTTC. This encodes CASSLQGTEGYTF.